Following are 10 T cell receptor beta chains from one sample sequenced in a study of blood T cell repertoires in COVID-19. Some clones are missing from TCRdb's copy, which holds only in-frame ones; the method was immunoSEQ multiplex PCR. The sample records approximately 220,000 clones, about 90% being singletons. The sample taken for sequencing was PBMCs or T cells enriched from blood (not recorded which). The receptors shown here come from a man in his thirties or forties who had been exposed to COVID-19.

The genes are TRBV6-5 and TRBJ1-1; no reliable D call. Germline assignment: CDR1 MNHEY and CDR2 SVGAGI. Between the trimmed V and J ends, which lost 2 bases and 8 bases, there was a span of 9 bases. The CDR3 has 12 residues. The CDR3 coding sequence is TGTGCCAGCAGTTACGGAGGGTACGAAGCTTTCTTT. As protein: CASSYGGYEAFF.

CDR3 bases: TGTGCCAGCAGTTTAATCGGGGTCACAGATACGCAGTATTTT. Residues: CASSLIGVTDTQYF. The chain links TRBV27 to TRBJ2-3, with D possibly being TRBD2 (5 bases). Trimming stripped 2 bases from V and 2 bases from J, with 8 bases between. Germline loops: CDR1 MNHEY, CDR2 SMNVEV (reference sequence). CDR3 length: 14 amino acids.

This chain joins TRBV5-1 and TRBJ1-3, with TRBD1 matching over 8 bases. The V gene's germline CDR1 is SGHRS and CDR2 YFSETQ. Trimming cost V 3 bases and J 2 bases; bases outside gene matches: 10. CDR3 length: 17 residues. CDR3 bases: TGCGCCAGCAGCTCCAGCCAGGGGGCGAATCCTGGAAACACCATATATTTT. Residues: CASSSSQGANPGNTIYF.

The V and J genes are TRBV9 and TRBJ2-7, with 7 bases lining up with TRBD1. The germline V gene has CDR1 SGDLS and CDR2 YYNGEE. CDR3 length: 18 amino acids. With 0 bases clipped from V and 4 bases from J, the junction kept 16 bases outside the gene matches. The CDR3 DNA sequence: TGTGCCAGCAGCGTAGGTCCCGAGGACAGGCTCAAGGGGTACGAGCAGTACTTC. Translating gives CASSVGPEDRLKGYEQYF.

The chain links TRBV5-1 to TRBJ2-1, with TRBD2 matching over 9 bases. Trimming removed 4 bases from V and 5 bases from J; junction bases left unmatched: 16. CDR1 and CDR2 from the germline V gene are SGHRS and YFSETQ. CDR3 size: 18 residues. The CDR3 reads CASSRTHPTSGLNNEQFF. As DNA, the CDR3 is TGCGCCAGCAGCCGCACGCACCCGACTAGCGGCCTGAACAATGAGCAGTTCTTC. The full variable domain, with the rest looked up from reference TRBV5-1 and TRBJ2-1, is KAGVTQTPRYLIKTRGQQVTLSCSPISGHRSVSWYQQTPGQGLQFLFEYFSETQRNKGNFPGRFSGRQFSNSRSEMNVSTLELGDSALYLCASSRTHPTSGLNNEQFFGPGTRLTVL.

This chain joins TRBV5-4 and TRBJ2-3; D is possibly TRBD1 (8 bases). This CDR3 is 13 amino acids long. V shed 8 bases and J shed 4 bases, with 14 bases lying between them. The germline CDR1 and CDR2 sequences are SGHNT and YYREEE (reference sequence). The CDR3 DNA is TGTGCCAGTTACAGGGGGGGCGCAGATACGCAGTATTTT. It is translated as CASYRGGADTQYF.

The genes are TRBV27 and TRBJ2-7; possible D gene TRBD2, 6 bases. V was trimmed by 3 bases and J by 4 bases, leaving 13 bases between them. Germline CDR1 reads MNHEY; CDR2 reads SMNVEV (reference sequence). The CDR3 consists of 14 residues. The CDR3 is CASSLGGKGYEQYF. CDR3 DNA: TGTGCCAGCAGTTTGGGAGGAAAAGGGTACGAGCAGTACTTC.

The V gene is TRBV21-1, the J gene TRBJ2-2; the D call in the table, TRBD2, was not verified against the DNA. TRBV21-1 is noted as a pseudogene. This CDR3 has 19 amino acids. The CDR3, as DNA: TGTGCCAGCAGCAATGGCCGCCGTGCGGGGGGGCCGAGCACCGGGGAGCTGTTTTTT. This encodes CASSNGRRAGGPSTGELFF.

V gene TRBV9 combines with J gene TRBJ2-1; D perhaps matches TRBD1 (6 bases). This CDR3 has 14 residues. V was pared by 1 base and J by 10 bases, with 15 bases between. Germline V gene data show CDR1 as SGDLS and CDR2 as YYNGEE. Written as DNA, the CDR3 is TGTGCCAGCAGCGTACTGGACAGTCGCATGGAGCAGTTCTTC. Amino acids: CASSVLDSRMEQFF.

This chain connects TRBV19 to TRBJ1-2; TRBD1 might be the D (5 bases). V dropped 5 bases and J dropped 5 bases, with 12 bases sitting between them. Germline lookup yields CDR1 LNHDA and CDR2 SQIVND (reference sequence). The CDR3 loop spans 13 amino acids. This CDR3 is CASSVRGGYGYTF. CDR3 bases: TGTGCCAGTAGTGTGAGGGGAGGATATGGCTACACCTTC.